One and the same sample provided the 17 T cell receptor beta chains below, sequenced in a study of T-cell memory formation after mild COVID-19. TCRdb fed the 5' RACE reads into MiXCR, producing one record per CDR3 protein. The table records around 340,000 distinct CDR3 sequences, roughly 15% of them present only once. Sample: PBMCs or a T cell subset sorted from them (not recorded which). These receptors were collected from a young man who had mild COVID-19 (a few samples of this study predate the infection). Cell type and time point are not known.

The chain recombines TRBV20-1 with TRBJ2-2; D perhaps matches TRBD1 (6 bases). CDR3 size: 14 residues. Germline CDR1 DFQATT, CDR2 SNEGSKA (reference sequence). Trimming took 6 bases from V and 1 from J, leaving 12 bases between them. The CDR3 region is CSAGDIKNTGELFF. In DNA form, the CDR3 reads TGCAGTGCCGGGGACATTAAGAACACCGGGGAGCTGTTTTTT.

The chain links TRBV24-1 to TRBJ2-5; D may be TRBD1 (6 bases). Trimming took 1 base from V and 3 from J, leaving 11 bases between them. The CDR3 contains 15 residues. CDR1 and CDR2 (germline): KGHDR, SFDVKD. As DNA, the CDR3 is TGTGCCACCAGTGATTTTGAGGGGACAAAAGAGACCCAGTACTTC. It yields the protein CATSDFEGTKETQYF.

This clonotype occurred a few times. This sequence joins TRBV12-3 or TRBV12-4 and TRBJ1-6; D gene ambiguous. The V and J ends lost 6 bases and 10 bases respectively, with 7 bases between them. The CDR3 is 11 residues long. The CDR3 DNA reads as TGTGCCAGCAGGCTAAACTCACCCCTCCACTTT. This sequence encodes CASRLNSPLHF.

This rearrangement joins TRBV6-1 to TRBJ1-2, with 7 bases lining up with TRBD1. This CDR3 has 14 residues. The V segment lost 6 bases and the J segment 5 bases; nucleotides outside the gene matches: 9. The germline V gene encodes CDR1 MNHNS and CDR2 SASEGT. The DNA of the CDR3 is TGTGCCAGCAGCGGACAGGTCACGGGATATGGCTACACCTTC. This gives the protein CASSGQVTGYGYTF.

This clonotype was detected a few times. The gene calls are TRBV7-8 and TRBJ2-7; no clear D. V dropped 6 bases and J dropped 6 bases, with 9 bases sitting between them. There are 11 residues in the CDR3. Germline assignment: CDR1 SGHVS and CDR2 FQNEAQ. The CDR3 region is CASSAFFEQYF. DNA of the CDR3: TGTGCCAGCAGTGCCTTTTTCGAGCAGTACTTC.

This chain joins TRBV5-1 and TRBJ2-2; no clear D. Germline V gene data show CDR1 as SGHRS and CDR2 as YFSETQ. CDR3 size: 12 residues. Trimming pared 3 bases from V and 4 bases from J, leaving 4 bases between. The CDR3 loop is CASSWLTGELFF. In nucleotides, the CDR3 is TGCGCCAGCAGCTGGCTCACCGGGGAGCTGTTTTTT.

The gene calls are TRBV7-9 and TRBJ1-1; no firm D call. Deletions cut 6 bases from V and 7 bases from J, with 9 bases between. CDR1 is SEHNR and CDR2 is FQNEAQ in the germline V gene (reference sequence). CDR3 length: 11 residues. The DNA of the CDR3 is TGTGCCAGCAGTTCGGCCGATGAAGCTTTCTTT. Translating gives CASSSADEAFF.

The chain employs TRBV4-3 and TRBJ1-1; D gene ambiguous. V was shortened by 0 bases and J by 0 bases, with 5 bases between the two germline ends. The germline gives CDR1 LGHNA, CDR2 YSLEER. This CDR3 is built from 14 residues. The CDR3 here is CASSQETVNTEAFF. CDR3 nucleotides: TGCGCCAGCAGCCAAGAAACAGTGAACACTGAAGCTTTCTTT.

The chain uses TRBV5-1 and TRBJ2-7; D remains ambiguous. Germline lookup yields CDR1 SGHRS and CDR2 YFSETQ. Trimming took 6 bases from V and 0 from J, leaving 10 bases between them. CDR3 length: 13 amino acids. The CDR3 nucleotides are TGCGCCAGCAAGGTCGGATTCTCCTACGAGCAGTACTTC. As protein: CASKVGFSYEQYF.

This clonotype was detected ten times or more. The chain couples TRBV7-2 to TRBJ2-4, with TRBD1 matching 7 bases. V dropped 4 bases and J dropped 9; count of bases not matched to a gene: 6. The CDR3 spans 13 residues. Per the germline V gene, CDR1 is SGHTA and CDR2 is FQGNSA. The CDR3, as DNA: TGTGCCAGCAGCTCCCGACAGGGTGGCATTCAGTACTTC. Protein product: CASSSRQGGIQYF.

The CDR3 protein is CASSNGGEGFF. CDR3 nucleotides: TGTGCCAGCAGCAACGGTGGGGAGGGGTTCTTC. The chain uses TRBV6-5 and TRBJ2-1; 7 nucleotides agree with TRBD2. After removal of 6 bases from V and 15 bases from J, the junction contained 8 bases not matched to a gene. Looked up from germline, CDR1 is MNHEY and CDR2 is SVGAGI. The CDR3 loop spans 11 amino acids.

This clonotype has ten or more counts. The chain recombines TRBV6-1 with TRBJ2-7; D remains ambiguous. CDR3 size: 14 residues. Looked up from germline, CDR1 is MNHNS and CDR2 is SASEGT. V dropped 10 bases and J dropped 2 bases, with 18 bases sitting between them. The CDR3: CAIGSFFRTYEQYF. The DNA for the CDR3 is TGTGCCATAGGTAGTTTTTTTCGAACCTACGAGCAGTACTTC.

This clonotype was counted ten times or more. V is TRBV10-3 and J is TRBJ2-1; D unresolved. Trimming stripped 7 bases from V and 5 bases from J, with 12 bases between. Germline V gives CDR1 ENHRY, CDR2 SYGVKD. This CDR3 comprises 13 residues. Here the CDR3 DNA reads TGTGCCATCAAGTCTGGGGAAAACAATGAGCAGTTCTTC. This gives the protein CAIKSGENNEQFF.

The CDR3 bases are TGTGCCAGCAGCGGGATACAGGGATTCACCGGGGAGCTGTTTTTT. Its protein product is CASSGIQGFTGELFF. V and J are TRBV5-5 and TRBJ2-2, with TRBD1 as a possible D gene (6 bases). Between the trimmed V and J ends, which lost 4 bases and 4 bases, there was a span of 14 bases. Germline V gene lookup returns CDR1 SGHKS and CDR2 YYEKEE (reference sequence). This CDR3 spans 15 amino acids. Filled out from reference TRBV5-5 and TRBJ2-2, the complete variable domain reads DAGVTQSPTHLIKTRGQQVTLRCSPISGHKSVSWYQQVLGQGPQFIFQYYEKEERGRGNFPDRFSARQFPNYSSELNVNALLLGDSALYLCASSGIQGFTGELFFGEGSRLTVL.

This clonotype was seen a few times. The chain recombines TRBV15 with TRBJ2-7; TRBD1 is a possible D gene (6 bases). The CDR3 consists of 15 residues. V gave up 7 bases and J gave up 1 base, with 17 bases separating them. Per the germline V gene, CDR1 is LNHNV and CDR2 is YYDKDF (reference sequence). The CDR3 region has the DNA TGTGCCACCACCCCCCAACAAACAGGGTCCTACGAGCAGTACGTC. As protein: CATTPQQTGSYEQYV.

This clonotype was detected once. DNA for the CDR3: TGTGCCAGCAGTGTAAACAGGGGAACCGGGGAGCTGTTTTTT. Translated, it gives CASSVNRGTGELFF. V gene TRBV6-2 or TRBV6-3 combines with J gene TRBJ2-2; 7 bases map to TRBD1. Trimming cost V 5 bases and J 5 bases; bases outside gene matches: 5. The CDR3 has 14 residues. The V gene's germline CDR1 is MNHEY and CDR2 SVGEGT.

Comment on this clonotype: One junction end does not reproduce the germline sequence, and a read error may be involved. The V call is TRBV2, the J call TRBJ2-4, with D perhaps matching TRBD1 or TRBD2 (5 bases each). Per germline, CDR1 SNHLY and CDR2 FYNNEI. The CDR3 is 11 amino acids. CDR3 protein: CASRGESPWHF. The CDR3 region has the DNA TGTGCCAGCAGAGGGGAGTCCCCTTGGCACTTC.